This is a list of T cell receptor beta chains from one sample in a study of CD8 T cells in Susac syndrome. TCRdb re-called the immunoSEQ multiplex PCR reads through MiXCR, storing one row per CDR3 protein. The sample lists some 200,000 distinct CDR3 sequences, nearly 97% occurring once. Input material: CD4+ T cells from PBMCs. All receptors come from a human donor with multiple sclerosis. The CDR3 runs from the conserved cysteine through the conserved F or W. D genes are given only for firm matches. Size is stated for part of the rows, as once, few or many counts, or as a class when the clone is expanded.

v_gene	j_gene	abundance	d_gene	CDR3aa	CDR3nt
TRBV5-1	TRBJ2-1	.	TRBD1	CASSESGTGGTEQFF	TGCGCCAGCAGCGAATCCGGGACAGGGGGCACTGAGCAGTTCTTC
TRBV20-1	TRBJ1-5	.	.	CSARDAGGGQPQHF	TGCAGTGCTAGAGATGCGGGGGGGGGTCAGCCCCAGCATTTT
TRBV18	TRBJ1-2	.	.	CASSPLGQIGGYTF	TGTGCCAGCTCACCACTGGGACAAATAGGTGGCTACACCTTC
TRBV19	TRBJ2-5	.	TRBD2	CASRAGEEVETQYF	TGTGCCAGTAGGGCGGGAGAGGAGGTGGAGACCCAGTACTTC
TRBV4-2	TRBJ2-3	.	TRBD2	CASSQDSGEGRTDTQYF	TGTGCCAGCAGCCAAGATTCGGGGGAGGGCCGGACAGATACGCAGTATTTT
TRBV2	TRBJ2-3	.	.	CASSLPAVTDTQYF	TGTGCCAGCAGCCTGCCGGCCGTCACAGATACGCAGTATTTT
TRBV9	TRBJ1-2	.	.	CASSVGRGWDGYTF	TGTGCCAGCAGCGTAGGAAGGGGGTGGGATGGCTACACCTTC
TRBV14	TRBJ1-2	.	TRBD1	CASSRDRNSYGYTF	TGTGCCAGCAGCCGGGACAGGAACTCCTATGGCTACACCTTC
TRBV4-1	TRBJ2-7	.	TRBD1	CASSHGILDRAYEQYF	TGCGCCAGCAGCCATGGTATTTTGGACAGGGCCTACGAGCAGTACTTC
TRBV12-5	TRBJ2-7	.	.	CASGLSHLSYEQYF	TGTGCTAGTGGTTTGTCACACCTATCCTACGAGCAGTACTTC
TRBV29-1	TRBJ2-6	.	TRBD1	CSVLTGGGGANVLTF	TGCAGCGTTTTAACAGGGGGCGGTGGGGCCAACGTCCTGACTTTC
TRBV24-1	TRBJ2-5	.	TRBD1	CATSDWTGGVETQYF	TGTGCCACCAGTGATTGGACAGGGGGCGTAGAGACCCAGTACTTC
TRBV20-1	TRBJ2-7	.	.	CSATQTVSSYEQYF	TGCAGTGCTACACAGACAGTTAGCTCCTACGAGCAGTACTTC
TRBV2	TRBJ2-5	once	.	CASARESQETQYF	TGTGCCAGTGCCCGAGAGTCCCAAGAGACCCAGTACTTC
TRBV11-2	TRBJ2-1	.	TRBD2	CASSAVSVGGVHNEQFF	TGTGCCAGCAGCGCCGTGTCGGTGGGAGGGGTCCACAATGAGCAGTTCTTC
TRBV10-3	TRBJ1-2	.	TRBD1	CAISLGQGQGVGGYTF	TGTGCCATCAGTCTCGGACAGGGCCAAGGAGTCGGTGGCTACACCTTC
TRBV12-5	TRBJ2-3	.	.	CASGRGATDTQYF	TGTGCTAGTGGCCGCGGTGCAACAGATACGCAGTATTTT
TRBV30	TRBJ1-1	.	.	CAWIGWDTEAFF	TGTGCCTGGATCGGTTGGGACACTGAAGCTTTCTTT
TRBV14	TRBJ2-7	.	.	CASSQDLKQGREQYF	TGTGCCAGCAGCCAAGATCTCAAACAGGGTCGCGAGCAGTACTTC
TRBV20-1	TRBJ2-7	once	.	CSAREGAGYEQYF	TGCAGTGCTAGAGAAGGTGCTGGGTACGAGCAGTACTTC
TRBV5-1	TRBJ2-1	.	.	CASTTASGSNEQFF	TGCGCCAGCACAACGGCTTCGGGCTCCAATGAGCAGTTCTTC
TRBV19	TRBJ2-1	.	.	CASSIFGFGQFF	TGTGCCAGTAGTATCTTTGGGTTCGGCCAGTTCTTC
TRBV3-1	TRBJ1-2	.	.	CASSQVPRAGGYTF	TGTGCCAGCAGCCAAGTCCCTCGCGCAGGTGGATACACCTTC
TRBV24-1	TRBJ2-1	.	.	CATSDPTGTDEQFF	TGTGCCACCAGTGACCCCACAGGGACCGATGAGCAGTTCTTC
TRBV20-1	TRBJ2-7	.	TRBD1	CSAQTGAHEQYF	TGCAGTGCTCAGACAGGGGCCCACGAGCAGTACTTC
TRBV20-1	TRBJ2-5	.	.	CSARSTVGETQYF	TGCAGTGCTAGATCGACCGTGGGGGAGACCCAGTACTTC
TRBV3-1	TRBJ2-1	.	.	CASSQELGGYNEQFF	TGTGCCAGCAGCCAAGAACTGGGGGGCTACAATGAGCAGTTCTTC
TRBV29-1	TRBJ2-6	.	.	CSVAHTGFQGVNVLTF	TGCAGCGTTGCACACACGGGGTTTCAGGGAGTCAACGTCCTGACTTTC
TRBV7-2	TRBJ1-1	.	TRBD1	CASSIDRAGNTEAFF	TGTGCCAGCAGCATTGACAGGGCAGGGAACACTGAAGCTTTCTTT
TRBV3-1	TRBJ2-5	.	.	CASSLQGGSETQYF	TGTGCCAGCAGCCTGCAGGGGGGGTCAGAGACCCAGTACTTC